This TCR beta chain derives from a study of T cell clonality in common variable immunodeficiency. Study-wide results and limits: Reportedly, TCR beta sequences from common variable immunodeficiency showed fewer deletions and N-nucleotide insertions. TCRbeta clonality was increased in CVID versus healthy controls. Fewer TCRbeta clones were shared among CVID subjects than controls.

Germline lookup yields CDR1 SEHNR and CDR2 FQNEAQ (reference sequence). The CDR3 is 15 amino acids. V lost 4 bases and J lost 4; bases outside the gene matches: 8. Comment on this clone: Its antigen is currently unknown. The read stops 3 residues short of the end of the CDR3; the missing end is completed from the germline J gene.

Patients and controls were mostly of Caucasian heritage. Clones were sequenced by immunoSEQ multiplex PCR, and TCRdb holds only the in-frame ones, with some missing. The sample shows tens of thousands of clones, none of them appearing just once. The receptor was derived from a person between 18 and 75 years old in good health. Sequences were obtained from peripheral blood mononuclear cells. The rearrangement joins TRBV7-9 to TRBJ1-2, with 8 positions matching TRBD1. Incomplete CDR3 DNA: TGTGCCAGCAGCTCCCGCGGACAGGGCCGCTATGGC. Residues: CASSSRGQGRYG. The entire CDR3 sequence reads CASSSRGQGRYGYTF.